This T cell receptor (beta chain) was captured by sequencing in a study of T cells in Graves' hyperthyroidism and ophthalmopathy. Study-wide findings and caveats: Separation of ophthalmopathy from stable hyperthyroidism was achieved by a 13 V-J model. Blood held most thyroid clonotypes expanded above 0.001 frequency.

Ophthalmopathy patients had Clinical Activity Score at least 3, NOSPECS grade at least 4, duration under 3 months. Extraction of PBMCs used 7.5 to 10 ml of fresh peripheral blood. This CDR3 comprises 13 residues. From germline, CDR1 is MNHEY and CDR2 SVGEGT. The ends were cut back, 6 bases at V and 3 bases at J, with 12 bases in the middle. The CDR3 regions of TCR beta were amplified from RNA transcripts. The HTBI primer set served for first-round RT-PCR of the TCR CDR3. From the multiplex PCR reads, TCRdb called clonotypes with MiXCR, one entry per CDR3 protein. The table has nearly 600,000 distinct CDR3 sequences, over 12% seen once. This clonotype was seen at least ten times. The antigen remains unidentified.

This chain connects TRBV6-2 or TRBV6-3 to TRBJ2-7, with D possibly being TRBD2 (7 bases). The sequenced sample consisted of blood. The clonotype originates from a woman under 30 with Graves' ophthalmopathy. CDR3 DNA sequence: TGTGCCAGCAGAGGACTAGGGGGCTACGAGCAGTACTTC. This sequence encodes CASRGLGGYEQYF.